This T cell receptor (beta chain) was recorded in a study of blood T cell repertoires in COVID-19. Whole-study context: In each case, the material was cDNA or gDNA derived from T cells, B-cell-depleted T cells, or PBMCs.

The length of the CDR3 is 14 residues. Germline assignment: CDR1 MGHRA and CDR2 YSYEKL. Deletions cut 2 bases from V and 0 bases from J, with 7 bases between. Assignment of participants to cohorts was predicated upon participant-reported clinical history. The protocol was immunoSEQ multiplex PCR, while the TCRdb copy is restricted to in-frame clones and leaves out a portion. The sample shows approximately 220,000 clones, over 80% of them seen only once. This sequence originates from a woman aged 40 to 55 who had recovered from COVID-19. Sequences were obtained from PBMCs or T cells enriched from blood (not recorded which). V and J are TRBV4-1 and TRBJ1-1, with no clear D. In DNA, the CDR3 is TGCGCCAGCAGCCAAACCAGAATGAACACTGAAGCTTTCTTT. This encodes CASSQTRMNTEAFF.